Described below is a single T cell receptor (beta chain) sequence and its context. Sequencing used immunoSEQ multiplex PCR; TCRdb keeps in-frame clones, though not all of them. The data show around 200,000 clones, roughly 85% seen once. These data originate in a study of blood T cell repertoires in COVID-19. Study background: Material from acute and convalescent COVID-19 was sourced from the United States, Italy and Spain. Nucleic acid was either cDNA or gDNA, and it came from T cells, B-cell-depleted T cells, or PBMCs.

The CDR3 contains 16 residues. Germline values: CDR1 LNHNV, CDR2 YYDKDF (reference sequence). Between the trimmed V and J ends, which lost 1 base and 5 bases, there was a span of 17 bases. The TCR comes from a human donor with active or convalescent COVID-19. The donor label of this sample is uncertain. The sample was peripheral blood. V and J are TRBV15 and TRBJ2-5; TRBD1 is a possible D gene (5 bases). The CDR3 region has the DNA TGTGCCACCAGCAGAGCGAGCACTCAGGGTTTTGAGACCCAGTACTTC. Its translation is CATSRASTQGFETQYF.